This T cell receptor beta chain is from a study of post-analysis software for immune sequencing data. Findings of the study overall: Relative to controls, patients with multiple sclerosis showed significantly lower normalized Chao1 diversity. Samples from a shared batch, those prepared together, strongly co-clustered by F measure. Five or six TRBV segments, TRBV5-6, TRBV5-1 and TRBV20-1 among them, were found more frequent in patients than controls.

Unique molecular identifiers featured in each of the TCR beta cDNA libraries. TCRdb passed the PCR reads through MiXCR, listing each CDR3 protein once. Seen here are around 700,000 distinct CDR3 sequences, 59% observed once, and the top ten hold approximately 10%. This clonotype has a single count. Its matching antigen is unknown. The CDR3 loop spans 13 amino acids. From germline, CDR1 is MNHNY and CDR2 SVGAGI (reference sequence). The V gene lost 3 bases and the J gene lost 5 bases, with 11 bases spanning the gap. The material sequenced was blood. This chain links TRBV6-6 with TRBJ2-7, with D perhaps matching TRBD2 (5 bases). The sequence was collected from a girl aged 2-15 years with multiple sclerosis. The chain's CDR3 is CASSYEGSHEQYF. In DNA form, the CDR3 reads TGTGCCAGCAGTTATGAGGGTAGCCACGAGCAGTACTTC.